The present T cell receptor (beta chain) was sequenced within a study of early T cells in non-severe SARS-CoV-2 infection. Overall study results and limits: In VDJdb matching, anti-spike CD8 responses were favored while private and CD4 specificities went missing.

Per the germline V gene, CDR1 is KGHSH and CDR2 is LQKENI. This CDR3 contains 15 residues. V lost 3 bases, J lost 0 bases, and 8 bases lay in between. This clonotype has ten or more counts. Its antigen remains unknown. The TCR library protocol attached unique molecular identifiers to the individual cDNA molecules. In TCRdb, the 5' RACE reads were re-called with MiXCR into one record per CDR3 protein. The repertoire includes tens of thousands of distinct CDR3 sequences, 3% to 4% of them detected once, and 3% sits in the top ten. The rearrangement joins TRBV18 to TRBJ1-4; D call uncertain. The sequencing input was whole blood. The source of this sequence is an adult who was a healthcare worker with PCR-confirmed SARS-CoV-2 infection or an uninfected control (not recorded which). CDR3 nucleotides: TGTGCCAGCTCACCTCGTTTGGCAACTAATGAAAAACTGTTTTTT. Translated, it gives CASSPRLATNEKLFF.